This T cell receptor beta chain was recorded in a study of lymphopenia after photon versus proton radiotherapy (dated by TCRdb to between 2019 and 2020). Context from the whole study: The immunological effects of photon versus proton radiation therapy were compared in patients with gastrointestinal tumors who developed high-grade lymphopenia. The study was designed to characterize how the impact on the immune system differs between the two radiation modalities. The cohort comprised approximately 21 patients with gastrointestinal tumors who received either photon or proton therapy and then developed lymphopenia. Overall results and qualifications from the work: Across the cohort, an inverse correlation was found between a larger post-nadir drop in TCR diversity and overall survival time among patients who died. After the lymphocyte count nadir, repertoires from photon-treated patients showed oligoclonal expansion, particularly of CD8+ Temra cells, and this expansion drove the decline in diversity. During treatment, patients who received proton therapy stayed relatively stable, whereas patients who received photon therapy lost naive T cells and TCR diversity and gained effector/memory populations. The authors looked at the survival association only in patients who died, and they framed better survival with proton therapy as a possibility rather than a demonstrated result.

To prepare the library, the immunoSEQ multiplex PCR assay was applied. Alongside multiparametric flow cytometry, deep sequencing of rearranged TCR beta loci was used to profile the T cell repertoires. TCRdb provides this immuneACCESS table in a form limited to in-frame rearrangements. Some clones are lacking; in checked studies, under half of them reflect an unresolved V gene, and why the rest are absent is not known. The sample table lists roughly 150,000 clones, roughly nine tenths of them with a count of one. The ten most abundant clones make up approximately 4.6% of the sample. Via the germline V gene, CDR1 is MNHNS and CDR2 SASEGT. The CDR3 covers 15 residues, taking in both the cysteine and the phenylalanine. The kept DNA is CDR3 alone, 45 bases in frame from the first base. Between the V and J ends, shortened by 4 bases and 5 bases respectively, the junction contains 17 bases. This clone was seen more than once but under ten times. It lacks a known antigen. Within one base of it there is no much larger clone, and no base qualities were kept.

Here the chain combines TRBV6-1 and TRBJ1-1; the D gene is perhaps TRBD1, on 6 matching bases. The clonotype was recovered from a man in his fifties with gastric cancer. Sequences were derived from peripheral blood, sampled from a patient treated with photon-based radiotherapy. The DNA is TGTGCCAGCAGTGGTACAAGGGGGGGTACTACTGAAGCTTTCTTT. This encodes CASSGTRGGTTEAFF.